Following are 27 T cell receptor beta chains from one sample sequenced in a study of early T cells in non-severe SARS-CoV-2 infection (dated by TCRdb to the early 2020s). The protocol used for the library was 5' RACE. This sample was sequenced with a NextSeq 500. The public reads were quality trimmed at Q25 with fastp and then assembled into clones with MiXCR by TCRdb, keeping productive beta chains. Rows with one shared CDR3 protein collapse into an entry with the most common genes and DNA. This sample lists some 57,000 distinct CDR3 sequences; about 5.6% were detected once. The ten largest clones capture 6.8% of the sample. Sequences were obtained from whole blood. These receptors were collected from an adult who was a healthcare worker with PCR-confirmed SARS-CoV-2 infection or an uninfected control (not recorded which).

The chain couples TRBV19 to TRBJ2-4; weak D call: TRBD2 (5 bases). Germline V gene data show CDR1 as LNHDA and CDR2 as SQIVND (reference sequence). This CDR3 contains 15 residues. Trimming shortened V by 3 bases and J by 4 bases, and 13 bases separated the two germline ends. The CDR3 here is CASSILADVKNIQYF. CDR3 nucleotide sequence: TGTGCCAGTAGTATTCTAGCCGACGTAAAAAACATTCAGTACTTC. The variable domain in full, with the rest retrieved from reference TRBV19 and TRBJ2-4, is DGGITQSPKYLFRKEGQNVTLSCEQNLNHDAMYWYRQDPGQGLRLIYYSQIVNDFQKGDIAEGYSVSREKKESFPLTVTSAQKNPTAFYLCASSILADVKNIQYFGAGTRLSVL.

This clonotype was counted ten times or more. The V call is TRBV20-1, the J call TRBJ1-3, with D tentatively TRBD1 (6 bases). Germline CDR1 is DFQATT and CDR2 is SNEGSKA (reference sequence). This CDR3 comprises 16 residues. Trimming took off 3 bases at V and 0 bases at J, with 15 bases between the two ends. The CDR3 nucleotides are TGCAGTGCTAGTCCTCCGGGACAAGCCTCTGGAAACACCATATATTTT. Translation gives CSASPPGQASGNTIYF.

This chain uses TRBV6-2 or TRBV6-3 with TRBJ2-7, with 14 bases lining up with TRBD2. V was pared by 6 bases and J by 7 bases, with 8 bases of the junction left unmatched. The germline V gene has CDR1 MNHEY and CDR2 SVGEGT. The CDR3 length is 15 residues. The CDR3 loop reads CASRTSGGGPGEQYF. CDR3 DNA: TGTGCCAGCAGGACTAGCGGGGGGGGTCCTGGAGAGCAGTACTTC.

Concerning this clonotype itself: This could be a read error, since a much larger clone is one nucleotide away. This chain uses TRBV27 with TRBJ2-3; 10 bases align to TRBD1. CDR1 is MNHEY and CDR2 is SMNVEV in the germline V gene (reference sequence). The CDR3 has 17 residues. The CDR3 bases are TGTTCCAGCAGTTTATCGACAGTGACAGGGGGCGTAGATACGCAGTATTTT. Its protein is CSSSLSTVTGGVDTQYF.

This clonotype was detected ten times or more. This chain joins TRBV20-1 and TRBJ1-1; D remains ambiguous. The CDR3 extends over 13 amino acids. The germline CDR1 and CDR2 sequences are DFQATT and SNEGSKA (reference sequence). V was cut by 5 bases and J by 1 base, with 11 bases left in between. The DNA of the CDR3 is TGCAGTGCTGGCAACACGCGGAACACTGAAGCTTTCTTT. Its protein is CSAGNTRNTEAFF.

The chain combines TRBV4-2 with TRBJ2-5; TRBD1 aligns across 8 bases. The germline gives CDR1 LGHNA, CDR2 YNFKEQ. The trim removed 3 bases at V and 5 bases at J, leaving 8 bases unmatched. The CDR3 loop spans 15 amino acids. CDR3 region: CASSQGQESKETQYF. CDR3 bases: TGTGCCAGCAGCCAGGGACAGGAGAGTAAGGAGACCCAGTACTTC.

This clonotype was counted at least ten times. V and J are TRBV12-3 or TRBV12-4 and TRBJ2-2; D perhaps matches TRBD2 (5 bases). This CDR3 is 15 amino acids long. With 5 bases removed from V and 0 bases from J, the gap between germline ends came to 10 bases. CDR3: CASSPRGSNTGELFF. The CDR3, as DNA: TGTGCCAGCAGTCCCCGGGGTTCGAACACCGGGGAGCTGTTTTTT.

This clonotype showed up many times. The CDR3 here is CATSRAREAQETQYF. The CDR3 DNA sequence: TGTGCCACCAGCAGAGCGAGGGAGGCCCAAGAGACCCAGTACTTC. The chain is built from TRBV15 and TRBJ2-5; tentative D call: TRBD2 (6 bases). The CDR3 has 15 amino acids. V lost 1 base and J lost 1, with 10 bases in between. The germline V gene encodes CDR1 LNHNV and CDR2 YYDKDF (reference sequence).

The rearrangement uses TRBV7-8 and TRBJ2-5, with D unresolved. Per the germline V gene, CDR1 is SGHVS and CDR2 is FQNEAQ. This CDR3 spans 15 amino acids. The V and J ends lost 5 bases and 3 bases respectively, with 16 bases between them. The CDR3 DNA reads TGTGCCAGCAGCGCATACGGACGGATGGAAGAGACCCAGTACTTC. This codes for CASSAYGRMEETQYF.

The sample holds many counts of this clonotype. J is TRBJ2-1 and V is TRBV20-1, with D unclear. CDR3 length equals 10 residues. Germline V gives CDR1 DFQATT, CDR2 SNEGSKA (reference sequence). V lost 6 bases and J lost 5, with 5 bases in between. CDR3 residues: CSAGDNEQFF. The CDR3, as DNA: TGCAGTGCAGGAGACAATGAGCAGTTCTTC.

This clonotype was observed at least ten times. The chain uses TRBV7-2 and TRBJ2-2, with D hard to call. Germline V gene sequence: CDR1 SGHTA, CDR2 FQGNSA. The CDR3 is made up of 14 amino acids. Between the trimmed V and J ends, which lost 3 bases and 2 bases, there was a span of 7 bases. CDR3 protein: CASSFAANTGELFF. CDR3 nucleotide sequence: TGTGCCAGCAGCTTTGCGGCAAACACCGGGGAGCTGTTTTTT. The variable domain in full, completed from reference TRBV7-2 and TRBJ2-2, reads GAGVSQSPSNKVTEKGKDVELRCDPISGHTALYWYRQSLGQGLEFLIYFQGNSAPDKSGLPSDRFSAERTGGSVSTLTIQRTQQEDSAVYLCASSFAANTGELFFGEGSRLTVL.

The chain recombines TRBV20-1 with TRBJ1-6; no firm D call. V lost 0 bases, J lost 10 bases, and 16 bases lay in between. Looked up from germline, CDR1 is DFQATT and CDR2 is SNEGSKA (reference sequence). The CDR3 totals 15 residues. The CDR3 loop is CSARDRGGVESPLHF. CDR3 sequence (DNA): TGCAGTGCTAGAGATCGGGGAGGCGTTGAATCACCCCTCCACTTT.

This clonotype came up many times. The J gene is TRBJ2-1, the V gene TRBV6-2 or TRBV6-3, with 7 nucleotides matching TRBD2. This CDR3 is 14 amino acids long. Losses at the gene ends were 6 bases for V and 8 bases for J; bases not matched to a gene: 10. CDR1 and CDR2 from the germline V gene are MNHEY and SVGEGT. The CDR3 here is CASRPVGLLDEQFF. For the CDR3, the DNA is TGTGCCAGCAGGCCTGTGGGACTATTGGATGAGCAGTTCTTC.

There are many counts of this clonotype. V and J are TRBV20-1 and TRBJ2-7; 8 positions match TRBD2. This CDR3 is 15 amino acids long. The germline CDR1 and CDR2 sequences are DFQATT and SNEGSKA (reference sequence). The J segment lost 3 bases and the V segment lost 3 bases, leaving 10 bases of the junction unmatched. The chain's CDR3 is CSASIHRLAGYEQYF. The CDR3 DNA reads TGCAGTGCTAGTATACATCGGCTAGCGGGCTACGAGCAGTACTTC.

This clonotype appeared a few times. V is TRBV12-3 or TRBV12-4 and J is TRBJ2-2; the D gene could be TRBD1 or TRBD2 (5 bases each). The CDR3 totals 13 residues. The V gene lost 8 bases and the J gene lost 1 base, with 8 bases spanning the gap. For the CDR3, the DNA is TGTGCCAGCGGGGGAGTGAACACCGGGGAGCTGTTTTTT. This translates into CASGGVNTGELFF.

J is TRBJ1-2 and V is TRBV20-1, with D unclear. The germline gives CDR1 DFQATT, CDR2 SNEGSKA (reference sequence). CDR3 size: 13 residues. V lost 8 bases, J lost 3 bases, and 16 bases lay in between. CDR3 in amino acids: CSPNTPGDYGYTF. The CDR3 DNA sequence: TGCAGTCCAAACACCCCCGGGGACTATGGCTACACCTTC.

This clonotype was seen at least ten times. The gene calls are TRBV12-3 or TRBV12-4 and TRBJ2-7; 8 bases match TRBD1. V was clipped by 3 bases and J by 5 bases; unmatched bases: 15. The CDR3 has 17 residues. CDR3 sequence: CASSFFDFRTGSHEQYF. CDR3 nucleotide sequence: TGTGCCAGCAGTTTTTTCGATTTCCGGACAGGGTCCCACGAGCAGTACTTC.

This clonotype was detected ten times or more. This sequence joins TRBV11-2 and TRBJ1-1, with TRBD1 matching over 7 bases. The CDR3 runs to 13 residues. The germline CDR1 and CDR2 sequences are SGHAT and FQNNGV. The J segment lost 7 bases and the V segment lost 6 bases, leaving 8 bases of the junction unmatched. The CDR3 reads CASRRTRTGEAFF. CDR3 bases: TGTGCCAGCAGACGAACTCGGACAGGTGAAGCTTTCTTT.

This clonotype was seen repeatedly, ten times or more. The rearrangement joins TRBV5-1 to TRBJ2-5; D may be TRBD1 (6 bases). The V end was cut by 4 bases, the J end by 2 bases, with 18 bases between. From germline, CDR1 is SGHRS and CDR2 YFSETQ. The CDR3 length is 16 residues. The DNA for the CDR3 is TGCGCCAGCAGCCCAGTTTTGGCAGGGGATCAAGAGACCCAGTACTTC. Translated: CASSPVLAGDQETQYF.

This clonotype was detected many times. V gene TRBV20-1 combines with J gene TRBJ2-2; 8 positions agree with TRBD2. V shed 0 bases and J 5 bases; nucleotides not matched to a gene: 5. CDR3 length equals 15 residues. The germline CDR1 and CDR2 sequences are DFQATT and SNEGSKA (reference sequence). CDR3 in DNA: TGCAGTGCTAGAGATCTGGCTAGCGGGACCGGGGAGCTGTTTTTT. It translates to CSARDLASGTGELFF.

This clonotype was found many times. This chain uses TRBV12-3 or TRBV12-4 with TRBJ2-7; tentative D call: TRBD1 (6 bases). The V and J ends lost 5 bases and 7 bases respectively, with 12 bases between them. The CDR3 contains 12 residues. The CDR3, as DNA: TGTGCCAGCAGTGTCACAGGGACGGAGCAGTACTTC. This sequence encodes CASSVTGTEQYF.

In its sample, this clonotype was seen many times. V gene TRBV6-6 combines with J gene TRBJ1-2; D gene uncertain. There are 11 residues in the CDR3. Germline V CDR1 and CDR2: MNHNY, SVGAGI (reference sequence). V dropped 5 bases and J dropped 3 bases, with 4 bases sitting between them. The CDR3 protein is CASSTDYGYTF. DNA for the CDR3: TGTGCCAGCAGTACGGACTATGGCTACACCTTC.

This clonotype turned up a few times. J is TRBJ1-6 and V is TRBV4-1; TRBD1 agrees at 8 bases. Germline V gene sequence: CDR1 MGHRA, CDR2 YSYEKL. V shed 2 bases and J 12 bases; nucleotides not matched to a gene: 12. The CDR3 length is 16 residues. The CDR3 bases are TGCGCCAGCAGCCAATCCGGGACAGGCCAAACTGTACCCCTCCACTTT. Residues: CASSQSGTGQTVPLHF.

This clonotype showed up many times. The chain employs TRBV10-2 and TRBJ1-1; D perhaps matches TRBD1 (5 bases). V shed 4 bases and J shed 2 bases, with 23 bases lying between them. There are 18 residues in the CDR3. Germline loops: CDR1 WSHSY, CDR2 SAAADI. The CDR3 coding sequence is TGCGCCAGCAGTGGTCTTTCCCGGAGACAGAGATCAAACACTGAAGCTTTCTTT. The encoded protein is CASSGLSRRQRSNTEAFF.

This clonotype was counted many times. The chain joins TRBV30 to TRBJ2-3; 8 bases are shared with TRBD1. V shed 3 bases, J shed 0 bases, and the junction held 5 bases outside the gene matches. Germline lookup yields CDR1 GTSNPN and CDR2 SVGIG (reference sequence). The length of the CDR3 is 15 residues. The CDR3 is CAWSAGGSSTDTQYF. The CDR3 DNA reads as TGTGCCTGGAGCGCAGGGGGCTCTAGCACAGATACGCAGTATTTT.

The chain recombines TRBV29-1 with TRBJ1-1, with 9 positions matching TRBD1. CDR1 and CDR2 (germline): SQVTM, ANQGSEA. V lost 3 bases and J lost 1; bases outside the gene matches: 3. The CDR3 is 14 amino acids. The CDR3 DNA is TGCAGCGTTGAGTCGGGACAGGGGAACACTGAAGCTTTCTTT. Residues: CSVESGQGNTEAFF.

This clonotype was counted only a few times. The chain couples TRBV27 to TRBJ2-3; D might be TRBD2 (6 bases). V was clipped by 4 bases and J by 1 base, with 9 bases between them. Germline V gene data show CDR1 as MNHEY and CDR2 as SMNVEV (reference sequence). The CDR3 consists of 14 residues. This CDR3 is CASSWASGTDTQYF. CDR3 coding DNA: TGTGCCAGCAGTTGGGCTAGCGGCACAGATACGCAGTATTTT.